These 25 T cell receptor beta chains came from one sample sequenced in a study of cytomegalovirus exposure and HLA in healthy donors. PCR employed 60 Vbeta and 13 Jbeta primers. Clones were sequenced by immunoSEQ multiplex PCR, and TCRdb holds only the in-frame ones, with some missing. The sample consists of approximately 110,000 clones, roughly 80% of them appearing once. The sequenced material came from PBMCs. These receptors originate from a man in his fifties or sixties in good health and CMV-seronegative.

V gene TRBV29-1 combines with J gene TRBJ1-2, with 10 bases identical to TRBD1. This CDR3 comprises 15 residues. Germline-derived CDR1 and CDR2 are SQVTM and ANQGSEA. V was clipped by 4 bases and J by 4 bases; unmatched bases: 9. The CDR3 is CSVARDRGIGYGYTF. The CDR3 region has the DNA TGCAGCGTTGCCCGGGACAGGGGCATCGGCTATGGCTACACCTTC.

This chain connects TRBV7-2 to TRBJ1-3; D may be TRBD1 (5 bases). Trimming removed 6 bases from V and 4 bases from J, with 22 bases in between. The CDR3 length is 17 residues. Per the germline V gene, CDR1 is SGHTA and CDR2 is FQGNSA. CDR3: CASSQGLTPREGNTIYF. CDR3 DNA: TGTGCCAGCAGTCAGGGACTTACCCCAAGAGAAGGAAACACCATATATTTT.

The J gene is TRBJ1-1, the V gene TRBV5-1; 7 nucleotides match TRBD1. The CDR3 loop spans 17 amino acids. The germline V gene has CDR1 SGHRS and CDR2 YFSETQ. With 4 bases clipped from V and 6 bases from J, the junction kept 18 bases outside the gene matches. The CDR3 loop is CASSQQPGTAPLPEAFF. CDR3 DNA: TGCGCCAGCAGCCAGCAGCCCGGGACAGCTCCCTTACCTGAAGCTTTCTTT.

The DNA of the CDR3 is TGTGCCAGTAGTATTTTGCAGGGCCAGGGCGAGCAGTACTTC. It codes for CASSILQGQGEQYF. The rearrangement joins TRBV19 to TRBJ2-7; possibly TRBD1 for D (5 bases). Germline CDR1 LNHDA, CDR2 SQIVND (reference sequence). The V and J ends lost 3 bases and 6 bases respectively, with 15 bases between them. The CDR3 runs 14 residues.

The CDR3 spells CASSLVEGSSGYTF. The DNA of the CDR3 is TGCGCCAGCAGCTTGGTCGAGGGATCCTCTGGCTACACCTTC. This rearrangement joins TRBV5-1 to TRBJ1-2; D remains ambiguous. V lost 0 bases and J lost 7, with 13 bases in between. Germline V gene lookup returns CDR1 SGHRS and CDR2 YFSETQ. The CDR3 is 14 amino acids.

This chain uses TRBV4-2 with TRBJ2-5; TRBD2 matches 10 bases. V dropped 4 bases and J dropped 0; count of bases not matched to a gene: 2. Germline V lookup: CDR1 LGHNA, CDR2 YNFKEQ. This CDR3 contains 15 residues. Written as DNA, the CDR3 is TGTGCCAGCAGCCTTAGCGGGGGGTACCAAGAGACCCAGTACTTC. Amino acid sequence: CASSLSGGYQETQYF.

The rearrangement links TRBV4-1 to TRBJ2-5; no clear D gene. Matching the DNA end better, TRBJ2-7 makes the J call doubtful. Germline loops: CDR1 MGHRA, CDR2 YSYEKL. This CDR3 spans 19 amino acids. The CDR3 protein is CASSQEEIKRSVFSYEQYF. The CDR3 DNA reads TGCGCCAGCAGCCAAGAAGAAATAAAGCGAAGCGTTTTCTCCTACGAGCAGTACTTC.

The V and J genes are TRBV5-1 and TRBJ1-6, with D possibly TRBD1 on 5 matching bases. The CDR3 runs to 16 residues. V was shortened by 1 base and J by 7 bases, with 15 bases between the two germline ends. CDR1 is SGHRS, CDR2 YFSETQ, per germline. Here the CDR3 reads CASSLFGGGPNSPLHF. The CDR3 DNA sequence: TGCGCCAGCAGCTTGTTCGGGGGAGGGCCCAATTCACCCCTCCACTTT.

This chain joins TRBV4-3 and TRBJ2-1; the D is unclear. The CDR3 length is 14 residues. Trimming removed 0 bases from V and 8 bases from J, with 11 bases in between. Germline assignment: CDR1 LGHNA and CDR2 YSLEER. In DNA, the CDR3 is TGCGCCAGCAGCCAAGATTGGTCGAGTCATGAGCAGTTCTTC. This codes for CASSQDWSSHEQFF.

The gene calls are TRBV6-5 and TRBJ1-2; D remains unclear. Germline CDR1 is MNHEY and CDR2 is SVGAGI. Trimming left V 0 bases short and J 8 bases short, with 16 bases between. This CDR3 comprises 15 residues. CDR3 bases: TGTGCCAGCAGTTACTCCTTTGACCTACTACTAGGCTACACCTTC. Its protein is CASSYSFDLLLGYTF.

In this sample, this clone turned up once. This chain uses TRBV5-1 with TRBJ2-3; 11 nucleotides line up with TRBD2. The trim removed 2 bases at V and 2 bases at J, leaving 4 bases unmatched. Germline loops: CDR1 SGHRS, CDR2 YFSETQ. The CDR3 is 16 residues long. CDR3 nucleotides: TGCGCCAGCAGCTTCCTTAGCGGGGGGGCCACAGATACGCAGTATTTT. It specifies CASSFLSGGATDTQYF.

This clone came up a few times. V is TRBV6-5 and J is TRBJ1-1; the match to TRBD1 covers 9 bases. The CDR3 contains 14 residues. Germline V CDR1 and CDR2: MNHEY, SVGAGI. Germline trimming cut 6 bases from V and 6 bases from J; bases unmatched to any gene: 8. The CDR3 sequence is CASRAGTGRAEAFF. The CDR3 DNA reads as TGTGCCAGCAGGGCCGGGACAGGGAGGGCTGAAGCTTTCTTT.

The chain combines TRBV9 with TRBJ2-7, with a weak D call TRBD2 (6 bases). Germline lookup yields CDR1 SGDLS and CDR2 YYNGEE. Between the trimmed V and J ends, which lost 0 bases and 5 bases, there was a span of 12 bases. The CDR3 is 14 amino acids. The DNA for the CDR3 is TGTGCCAGCAGCGTAGAAGAAGGGGAGGACGAGCAGTACTTC. It encodes CASSVEEGEDEQYF.

The V and J genes are TRBV27 and TRBJ2-7; TRBD2 aligns across 7 bases. CDR3 size: 14 residues. The ends lost 6 bases at V and 4 bases at J; junction bases unmatched: 9. The germline CDR1 and CDR2 sequences are MNHEY and SMNVEV (reference sequence). CDR3 in amino acids: CASSLSGNIYEQYF. Written as DNA, the CDR3 is TGTGCCAGCAGCTTAAGCGGGAATATTTACGAGCAGTACTTC.

This clone was recorded once. The rearrangement joins TRBV5-4 to TRBJ2-1; D is possibly TRBD1 (5 bases). V gave up 0 bases and J gave up 3 bases, with 16 bases separating them. CDR1 is SGHNT, CDR2 YYREEE, per germline (reference sequence). The CDR3 is made up of 17 amino acids. The CDR3 here is CASSLGQGQGIYNEQFF. Here the CDR3 DNA reads TGTGCCAGCAGCTTGGGGCAAGGGCAGGGCATCTACAATGAGCAGTTCTTC.

In its sample, this clone was seen a few times. The CDR3 DNA reads as TGTGCCAGTAACGACAGAGTATTCAATGAGCAGTTCTTC. The encoded protein is CASNDRVFNEQFF. The chain joins TRBV19 to TRBJ2-1, with a weak D call TRBD1 (5 bases). The germline CDR1 and CDR2 sequences are LNHDA and SQIVND (reference sequence). The CDR3 consists of 13 residues. Deletions cut 7 bases from V and 6 bases from J, with 13 bases between.

The chain joins TRBV19 to TRBJ1-2; no definite D call. V gave up 5 bases and J gave up 9 bases, with 16 bases separating them. Germline V lookup: CDR1 LNHDA, CDR2 SQIVND (reference sequence). The CDR3 sequence is 13 residues long. The CDR3 coding sequence is TGTGCCAGTAGTGCCCCCGAGCGGGGAAGCTACACCTTC. The encoded protein is CASSAPERGSYTF. The complete variable domain, with remaining parts taken from reference TRBV19 and TRBJ1-2, reads DGGITQSPKYLFRKEGQNVTLSCEQNLNHDAMYWYRQDPGQGLRLIYYSQIVNDFQKGDIAEGYSVSREKKESFPLTVTSAQKNPTAFYLCASSAPERGSYTFGSGTRLTVV.

The gene calls are TRBV28 and TRBJ1-4, with 8 nucleotides matching TRBD1. CDR1 and CDR2 from the germline V gene are MDHEN and SYDVKM. V dropped 3 bases and J dropped 8; count of bases not matched to a gene: 5. CDR3 size: 14 residues. CDR3 in DNA: TGTGCCAGCAGTTTGCGGACAGGGAACGAAAAACTGTTTTTT. It codes for CASSLRTGNEKLFF.

The chain recombines TRBV9 with TRBJ2-7; no definite D call. V lost 1 base to trimming and J lost 0 bases, with 11 bases between them. CDR3 size: 15 residues. Germline V CDR1 and CDR2: SGDLS, YYNGEE. CDR3: CASSVSPSDSYEQYF. The CDR3 region has the DNA TGTGCCAGCAGCGTAAGCCCGTCTGACTCCTACGAGCAGTACTTC.

This chain connects TRBV2 to TRBJ2-7; 13 nucleotides match TRBD2. This CDR3 comprises 14 residues. V was clipped by 7 bases and J by 5 bases; unmatched bases: 5. Germline CDR1 and CDR2: SNHLY and FYNNEI. The CDR3 reads CASNQGLAGHEQYF. Written as DNA, the CDR3 is TGTGCCAGCAACCAGGGACTAGCGGGACACGAGCAGTACTTC.

The table lists this clone with a count of one. The V gene is TRBV7-3, the J gene TRBJ2-1; possible D gene TRBD2, 6 bases. V was trimmed by 2 bases and J by 0 bases, leaving 11 bases between them. CDR3 size: 16 residues. Germline lookup yields CDR1 SGHTA and CDR2 FQGTGA. CDR3 residues: CASSLLGGYSYNEQFF. DNA of the CDR3: TGTGCCAGCAGCTTACTGGGGGGTTACTCCTACAATGAGCAGTTCTTC.

The chain uses TRBV19 and TRBJ1-6; D remains unclear. Trimming stripped 4 bases from V and 9 bases from J, with 13 bases between. This CDR3 comprises 14 residues. CDR1 and CDR2 (germline): LNHDA, SQIVND (reference sequence). The CDR3 DNA is TGTGCCAGTAGTACCCAGCGGTCAGGTTCACCCCTCCACTTT. This translates into CASSTQRSGSPLHF.

A few counts support this clone. This chain connects TRBV29-1 to TRBJ2-2; 7 bases align to TRBD1. This CDR3 spans 16 amino acids. V dropped 4 bases and J dropped 2; count of bases not matched to a gene: 10. CDR1 and CDR2 (germline): SQVTM, ANQGSEA. Here the CDR3 DNA reads TGCAGCGTTGTTGTCCCCGGACAGGCAAACACCGGGGAGCTGTTTTTT. Translating it yields CSVVVPGQANTGELFF.

V is TRBV5-4 and J is TRBJ2-7; the D gene is possibly TRBD2 (5 bases). The CDR3 loop spans 14 amino acids. Trimming pared 3 bases from V and 6 bases from J, leaving 16 bases between. Per germline, CDR1 SGHNT and CDR2 YYREEE (reference sequence). For the CDR3, the DNA is TGTGCCAGCAGCTCGGAGCGGCTGGGCTCCGAGCAGTACTTC. Protein product: CASSSERLGSEQYF.

This clone was recorded only once. This sequence joins TRBV30 and TRBJ2-3; 9 nucleotides match TRBD2. Unmatched junction bases numbered 4, after V lost 1 base and J lost 5 bases. Germline values: CDR1 GTSNPN, CDR2 SVGIG (reference sequence). This CDR3 comprises 14 residues. The CDR3 loop reads CAWSGGGAVDTQYF. CDR3 coding DNA: TGTGCCTGGAGTGGCGGGGGGGCTGTAGATACGCAGTATTTT. The complete variable domain, with remaining parts taken from reference TRBV30 and TRBJ2-3, reads SQTIHQWPATLVQPVGSPLSLECTVEGTSNPNLYWYRQAAGRGLQLLFYSVGIGQISSEVPQNLSASRPQDRQFILSSKKLLLSDSGFYLCAWSGGGAVDTQYFGPGTRLTVL.